This T cell receptor (beta chain) came from a study of cytomegalovirus exposure and HLA in healthy donors. As regards this clone: The antigen is undetermined.

Germline values: CDR1 MDHEN, CDR2 SYDVKM. J lost 0 bases, V lost 5 bases, and 3 bases had no gene match. There are 15 residues in the CDR3. General observations from the study: Overall, some 160 TCR beta chains were annotated as cytomegalovirus-associated. The authors reported that TCR beta sequences could predict HLA-A and HLA-B alleles. These predictions were accurate for most subjects in the first cohort.

The PCR used 60 Vbeta and 13 Jbeta primers. Libraries were prepared by immunoSEQ multiplex PCR; TCRdb keeps only in-frame clonotypes and omits some of them. The data hold about 59,000 clones, with around 85% observed a single time. Material: PBMCs. This rearrangement joins TRBV28 to TRBJ1-2; TRBD1 matches at 10 bases. This TCR was sampled from a man aged 40-49 years in good health and CMV-seronegative. In DNA, the CDR3 is TGTGCCAGCAGTAAGACAGGGGGCACTAACTATGGCTACACCTTC. Translation gives CASSKTGGTNYGYTF.